This T cell receptor beta chain appears in the sequencing data of a study of T cell responses to AZD1222 COVID-19 vaccine. Overall study: Analyses pooled second doses at about 4 or about 12 weeks. Study conclusions and caveats: Targeting of unmutated variant regions was reportedly seen in nearly half of spike-specific TCRs. An increase in Spike-specific TCR breadth and depth was observed after two AZD1222 doses.

This CDR3 contains 15 residues. Germline V gives CDR1 KGHSH, CDR2 LQKENI. Trimming removed 3 bases at V and 5 bases at J, with 16 bases between. Generated by immunoSEQ multiplex PCR, the TCRdb table keeps only in-frame clones and is missing some. The sample holds approximately 150,000 clones, around 92% seen once. About this clone itself: What it recognizes is unknown.

This specimen consisted of peripheral blood, obtained on day 0 of AZD1222 vaccination. The chain links TRBV18 to TRBJ1-2, with a possible D match to TRBD1 (5 bases). The TCR was taken from an adult in good health. In DNA form, the CDR3 reads TGTGCCAGCTCACCCGGGATGGGGGGGAAATATGGCTACACCTTC. Protein: CASSPGMGGKYGYTF.